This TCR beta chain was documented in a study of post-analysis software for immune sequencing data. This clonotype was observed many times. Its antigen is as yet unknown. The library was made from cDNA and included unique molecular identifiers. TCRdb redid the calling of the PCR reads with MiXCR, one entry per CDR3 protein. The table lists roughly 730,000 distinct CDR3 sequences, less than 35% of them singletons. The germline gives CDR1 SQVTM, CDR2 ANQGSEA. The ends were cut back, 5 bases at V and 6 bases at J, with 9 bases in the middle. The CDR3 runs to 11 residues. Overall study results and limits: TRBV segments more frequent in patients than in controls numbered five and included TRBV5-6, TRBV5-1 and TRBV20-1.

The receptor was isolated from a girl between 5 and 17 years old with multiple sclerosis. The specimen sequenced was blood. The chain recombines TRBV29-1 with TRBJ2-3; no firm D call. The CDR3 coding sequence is TGCAGCGTTTTTTCACGCGATACGCAGTATTTT. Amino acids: CSVFSRDTQYF.